This entry lists 30 T cell receptor beta chains sequenced from one sample in a study of blood T cell repertoires in COVID-19. Measured with immunoSEQ multiplex PCR; TCRdb has only the in-frame clones, and not every one. The sample holds about 30,000 clones, about 88% seen once. The specimen was peripheral blood. The receptor set was obtained from a human donor in a cohort sampled during active COVID-19. The donor label of this sample is uncertain.

Only a few counts were recorded for this clone. This chain connects TRBV4-1 to TRBJ2-7, with 7 nucleotides matching TRBD2. This CDR3 has 15 residues. From germline, CDR1 is MGHRA and CDR2 YSYEKL. J lost 9 bases, V lost 0 bases, and 11 bases had no gene match. The CDR3 protein is CASSQEGGRRFGQYF. In DNA form, the CDR3 reads TGCGCCAGCAGCCAAGAGGGCGGGAGAAGGTTTGGGCAGTACTTC.

The chain combines TRBV19 with TRBJ2-2, with TRBD2 identical over 8 bases. Germline CDR1 reads LNHDA; CDR2 reads SQIVND (reference sequence). V shed 0 bases and J 0 bases; nucleotides not matched to a gene: 3. The CDR3 sequence is 17 residues long. The CDR3 sequence: CASSIELGLANTGELFF. The CDR3 bases are TGTGCCAGTAGTATAGAATTGGGACTAGCGAACACCGGGGAGCTGTTTTTT.

The chain joins TRBV28 to TRBJ1-2; D ambiguous. The germline gives CDR1 MDHEN, CDR2 SYDVKM. There are 12 residues in the CDR3. V lost 5 bases, J lost 9 bases, and 13 bases lay in between. DNA for the CDR3: TGTGCCAGCAGTCTCGGGGAAGATCGCTACACCTTC. Residues: CASSLGEDRYTF.

V usage is TRBV4-2 and J usage is TRBJ2-1; 12 positions match TRBD2. The CDR3 extends over 16 amino acids. With V trimmed by 2 bases and J by 8 bases, 7 bases remained unmatched. CDR1 LGHNA and CDR2 YNFKEQ come from the germline V gene. The CDR3 here is CASSQRLAGVRDEQFF. Here the CDR3 DNA reads TGTGCCAGCAGCCAAAGACTAGCGGGAGTTAGAGATGAGCAGTTCTTC.

This chain connects TRBV12-3 or TRBV12-4 to TRBJ1-2; D remains ambiguous. The CDR3 spans 12 residues. V gave up 5 bases and J gave up 7 bases, with 11 bases separating them. DNA of the CDR3: TGTGCCAGCAGTCCTCGGGTGGGTGGCTACACCTTC. It translates to CASSPRVGGYTF.

The rearrangement links TRBV5-1 to TRBJ2-5; 7 bases fit TRBD1. Germline CDR1 and CDR2: SGHRS and YFSETQ. This CDR3 has 15 amino acids. Losses at the gene ends were 3 bases for V and 5 bases for J; bases not matched to a gene: 10. This CDR3 reads CASSSENRQGETQYF. The CDR3 DNA reads TGCGCCAGCAGCTCCGAGAATAGACAGGGTGAGACCCAGTACTTC.

The chain carries TRBV7-8 and TRBJ2-2; possibly TRBD1 for D (6 bases). The CDR3 extends over 16 amino acids. Germline assignment: CDR1 SGHVS and CDR2 FQNEAQ. V was trimmed by 5 bases and J by 6 bases, leaving 19 bases between them. The CDR3 protein is CASSQRPGVSAGELFF. The CDR3 DNA reads TGTGCCAGCAGCCAAAGGCCAGGGGTATCGGCCGGGGAGCTGTTTTTT.

V and J are TRBV3-1 (or the pseudogene TRBV3-2) and TRBJ2-3; D gene unclear. Per germline, CDR1 LGHDT and CDR2 YNNKEL (reference sequence). This CDR3 comprises 14 residues. Between the trimmed V and J ends, which lost 4 bases and 3 bases, there was a span of 11 bases. CDR3 in DNA: TGTGCCAGCAGCCCCCTCACGGGTACAGATACGCAGTATTTT. The encoded protein is CASSPLTGTDTQYF.

This clone was recorded a few times. This rearrangement joins TRBV10-3 to TRBJ2-3; perhaps TRBD2 as D (7 bases). Germline V gene data show CDR1 as ENHRY and CDR2 as SYGVKD. V lost 6 bases to trimming and J lost 5 bases, with 15 bases between them. The CDR3 totals 14 residues. CDR3 in DNA: TGTGCCATCAGGGAAGGGGGGGGAGAAGATACGCAGTATTTT. Its protein product is CAIREGGGEDTQYF.

V usage is TRBV5-1 and J usage is TRBJ2-3, with a weak D call TRBD2 (7 bases). This CDR3 region has 14 residues. Trimming cost V 6 bases and J 6 bases, with 17 bases left between them. Germline lookup yields CDR1 SGHRS and CDR2 YFSETQ. The CDR3 loop reads CASKVGGGEDTQYF. The CDR3 coding sequence is TGCGCCAGCAAGGTGGGAGGGGGAGAGGATACGCAGTATTTT.

The chain joins TRBV19 to TRBJ2-5, with no clear D. In germline, CDR1 is LNHDA, CDR2 SQIVND (reference sequence). V lost 3 bases and J lost 5, with 4 bases in between. The length of the CDR3 is 11 residues. The CDR3 spells CASSIRETQYF. Here the CDR3 DNA reads TGTGCCAGTAGTATCCGGGAGACCCAGTACTTC.

The V call is TRBV28, the J call TRBJ2-5; 9 bases align to TRBD1. Germline lookup yields CDR1 MDHEN and CDR2 SYDVKM. The V segment lost 5 bases and the J segment 5 bases; nucleotides outside the gene matches: 6. The CDR3 totals 14 residues. The CDR3 DNA reads TGTGCCAGCAGTCTCCGGGACAGGGTTGAGACCCAGTACTTC. It is translated as CASSLRDRVETQYF.

The CDR3 is CASSQVPNPTSGNEQFF. The CDR3 bases are TGCGCCAGCAGCCAAGTCCCCAACCCCACTAGCGGGAATGAGCAGTTCTTC. This sequence joins TRBV4-1 and TRBJ2-1; 9 bases map to TRBD2. CDR1 is MGHRA and CDR2 is YSYEKL in the germline V gene. CDR3 length equals 17 residues. The V gene end was trimmed by 1 base and the J gene end by 7 bases; junction bases not matched to a gene: 11.

The J gene is TRBJ1-4, the V gene TRBV3-1 (or the pseudogene TRBV3-2); TRBD1 is a possible D gene (6 bases). The CDR3 extends over 18 amino acids. Germline CDR1 reads LGHDT; CDR2 reads YNNKEL (reference sequence). Deletions cut 3 bases from V and 4 bases from J, with 21 bases between. The CDR3 protein is CASSHQNLGQLYNEKLFF. As DNA, the CDR3 is TGTGCCAGCAGCCATCAAAACCTAGGACAGCTTTATAATGAAAAACTGTTTTTT.

The chain uses TRBV5-4 and TRBJ2-3, with D maybe TRBD2 (6 bases). The CDR3 has 16 residues. V gave up 1 base and J gave up 1 base, with 13 bases separating them. Germline loops: CDR1 SGHNT, CDR2 YYREEE (reference sequence). The CDR3 loop reads CASSLNPASGTDTQYF. The CDR3 bases are TGTGCCAGCAGCTTGAACCCGGCTAGCGGCACAGATACGCAGTATTTT.

Worth noting for this clone: Compared with germline, one end of the junction differs, possibly owing to a read error. The chain employs TRBV5-8 and TRBJ1-1, with 8 bases lining up with TRBD1. Germline-derived CDR1 and CDR2 are SGHTS and YDEGEE. The CDR3 totals 13 residues. The CDR3 bases are TGTGCCAGCAGTCTTGACTGGACAGGGTCTACTAATTTT. The encoded protein is CASSLDWTGSTNF. Full variable domain (rest looked up from reference TRBV5-8 and TRBJ1-1): EAGVTQSPTHLIKTRGQQATLRCSPISGHTSVYWYQQALGLGLQFLLWYDEGEERNRGNFPPRFSGRQFPNYSSELNVNALELEDSALYLCASSLDWTGSTNFGQGTRLTVV.

The chain links TRBV19 to TRBJ2-4; D is possibly TRBD1 (6 bases). V was trimmed by 6 bases and J by 6 bases, leaving 18 bases between them. The length of the CDR3 is 15 residues. In germline, CDR1 is LNHDA, CDR2 SQIVND (reference sequence). The CDR3 spells CASSVPQGAVNIQYF. The CDR3 DNA is TGTGCCAGTAGCGTCCCACAGGGTGCGGTAAACATTCAGTACTTC.

DNA for the CDR3: TGTGCCACCAGTGACACCCGGACAGGGGTGGATACGCAGTATTTT. Translating gives CATSDTRTGVDTQYF. The rearrangement joins TRBV24-1 to TRBJ2-3, with 9 nucleotides matching TRBD1. The CDR3 consists of 15 residues. V was pared by 4 bases and J by 6 bases, with 7 bases of the junction left unmatched. CDR1 is KGHDR and CDR2 is SFDVKD in the germline V gene.

V and J are TRBV19 and TRBJ1-2; D remains unclear. The CDR3 has 13 residues. With 5 bases removed from V and 1 base from J, the gap between germline ends came to 8 bases. CDR1 and CDR2 from the germline V gene are LNHDA and SQIVND (reference sequence). The CDR3 region is CASSREGNYGYTF. CDR3 DNA sequence: TGTGCCAGTAGTCGCGAGGGTAACTATGGCTACACCTTC. Looking up the rest from reference TRBV19 and TRBJ1-2 gives the full variable domain: DGGITQSPKYLFRKEGQNVTLSCEQNLNHDAMYWYRQDPGQGLRLIYYSQIVNDFQKGDIAEGYSVSREKKESFPLTVTSAQKNPTAFYLCASSREGNYGYTFGSGTRLTVV.

This chain links TRBV5-6 with TRBJ2-7; D unresolved. CDR1 is SGHDT, CDR2 YYEEEE, per germline. V was trimmed by 4 bases and J by 3 bases, leaving 2 bases between them. The CDR3 is 10 residues long. The CDR3 protein is CASSLYEQYF. CDR3 nucleotides: TGTGCCAGCAGCCTCTACGAGCAGTACTTC.

The chain's CDR3 is CASSPGQVNTGELFF. Here the CDR3 DNA reads TGTGCCAGCTCACCAGGACAGGTGAACACCGGGGAGCTGTTTTTT. The J gene is TRBJ2-2, the V gene TRBV18; 7 positions match TRBD1. CDR3 length: 15 residues. Germline V gene data show CDR1 as KGHSH and CDR2 as LQKENI. After removal of 2 bases from V and 1 base from J, the junction contained 1 base not matched to a gene.

This sequence joins TRBV27 and TRBJ2-5, with D possibly matching TRBD1 (5 bases). V dropped 6 bases and J dropped 4 bases, with 12 bases sitting between them. The CDR3 is 13 residues long. Germline CDR1 is MNHEY and CDR2 is SMNVEV (reference sequence). In DNA form, the CDR3 reads TGTGCCAGCAGCCACCGGCAGGGAGAGACCCAGTACTTC. It encodes CASSHRQGETQYF.

The chain uses TRBV5-4 and TRBJ1-1; 7 positions match TRBD1. Germline trimming cut 2 bases from V and 0 bases from J; bases unmatched to any gene: 10. CDR3 length: 17 amino acids. Germline assignment: CDR1 SGHNT and CDR2 YYREEE (reference sequence). The chain's CDR3 is CASSFRQGGTMNTEAFF. The CDR3 region has the DNA TGTGCCAGCAGCTTCCGACAGGGAGGAACCATGAACACTGAAGCTTTCTTT. The full variable domain, rest sourced from reference TRBV5-4 and TRBJ1-1, is ETGVTQSPTHLIKTRGQQVTLRCSSQSGHNTVSWYQQALGQGPQFIFQYYREEENGRGNFPPRFSGLQFPNYSSELNVNALELDDSALYLCASSFRQGGTMNTEAFFGQGTRLTVV.

The chain combines TRBV4-1 with TRBJ2-1, with 8 positions matching TRBD2. The CDR3 totals 16 residues. CDR1 is MGHRA and CDR2 is YSYEKL in the germline V gene. V lost 0 bases to trimming and J lost 5 bases; unmatched junction nucleotides: 6. This chain's CDR3 is CASSQEGTRFNNEQFF. The CDR3 nucleotides are TGCGCCAGCAGCCAAGAAGGGACTAGGTTCAACAATGAGCAGTTCTTC.

This clone is a singleton in its sample. The chain is built from TRBV2 and TRBJ2-7, with D possibly matching TRBD1 (6 bases). The germline V gene has CDR1 SNHLY and CDR2 FYNNEI. The V end lost 6 bases, the J end lost 3 bases, and 9 bases lay between the germline ends. The CDR3 length is 12 residues. CDR3 amino acids: CASRQGVYEQYF. The CDR3 DNA reads TGTGCCAGCAGACAGGGAGTCTACGAGCAGTACTTC.

The rearrangement links TRBV2 to TRBJ2-2; 11 bases fit TRBD2. CDR1 is SNHLY and CDR2 is FYNNEI in the germline V gene. CDR3 length: 15 amino acids. V was clipped by 8 bases and J by 4 bases; unmatched bases: 6. The CDR3 region is CASLAGGDGTGELFF. As DNA, the CDR3 is TGTGCCAGCCTAGCGGGAGGAGACGGCACCGGGGAGCTGTTTTTT.

The chain couples TRBV2 to TRBJ2-3, with TRBD1 matching 11 bases. CDR3 length: 14 residues. Losses at the gene ends were 5 bases for V and 4 bases for J; bases not matched to a gene: 2. Germline values: CDR1 SNHLY, CDR2 FYNNEI. This CDR3 reads CASSWTGGSDTQYF. DNA of the CDR3: TGTGCCAGCAGTTGGACAGGGGGCTCAGATACGCAGTATTTT.

There are a few counts of this clone. The chain employs TRBV19 and TRBJ1-5, with TRBD1 as a possible D gene (6 bases). Trimming stripped 6 bases from V and 4 bases from J, with 22 bases between. Per germline, CDR1 LNHDA and CDR2 SQIVND (reference sequence). The CDR3 loop spans 17 amino acids. Here the CDR3 DNA reads TGTGCCAGTAGCCCCAGTGGGGGCGAATCCCTAAATCAGCCCCAGCATTTT. Encoded protein: CASSPSGGESLNQPQHF. The variable domain in full, with the rest retrieved from reference TRBV19 and TRBJ1-5, is DGGITQSPKYLFRKEGQNVTLSCEQNLNHDAMYWYRQDPGQGLRLIYYSQIVNDFQKGDIAEGYSVSREKKESFPLTVTSAQKNPTAFYLCASSPSGGESLNQPQHFGDGTRLSIL.

The V and J genes are TRBV5-1 and TRBJ1-2; TRBD1 agrees at 7 bases. The germline CDR1 and CDR2 sequences are SGHRS and YFSETQ. V lost 0 bases to trimming and J lost 6 bases; unmatched junction nucleotides: 5. The CDR3 contains 14 residues. The CDR3 DNA is TGCGCCAGCAGCTTGGCCGGGACAGAAGATGGCTACACCTTC. Its translation: CASSLAGTEDGYTF.

The chain recombines TRBV18 with TRBJ1-5; 8 bases are a match to TRBD1. Germline V gene sequence: CDR1 KGHSH, CDR2 LQKENI. The J segment lost 6 bases and the V segment lost 4 bases, leaving 2 bases of the junction unmatched. CDR3 length: 13 residues. In DNA form, the CDR3 reads TGTGCCAGCTCACAGGACAGGGCTCAGCCCCAGCATTTT. Residues: CASSQDRAQPQHF.